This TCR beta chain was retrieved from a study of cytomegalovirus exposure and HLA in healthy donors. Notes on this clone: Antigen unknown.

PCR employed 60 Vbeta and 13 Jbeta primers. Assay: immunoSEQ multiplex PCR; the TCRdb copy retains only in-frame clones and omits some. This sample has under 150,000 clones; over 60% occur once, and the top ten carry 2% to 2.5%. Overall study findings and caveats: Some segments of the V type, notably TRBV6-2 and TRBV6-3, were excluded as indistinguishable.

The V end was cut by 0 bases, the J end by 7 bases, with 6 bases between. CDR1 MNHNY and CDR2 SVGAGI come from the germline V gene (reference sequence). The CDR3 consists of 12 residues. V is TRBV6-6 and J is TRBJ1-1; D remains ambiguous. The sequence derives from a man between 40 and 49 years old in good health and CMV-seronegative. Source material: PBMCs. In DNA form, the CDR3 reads TGTGCCAGCAGTTACTCGACGGGTGAAGCTTTCTTT. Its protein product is CASSYSTGEAFF.